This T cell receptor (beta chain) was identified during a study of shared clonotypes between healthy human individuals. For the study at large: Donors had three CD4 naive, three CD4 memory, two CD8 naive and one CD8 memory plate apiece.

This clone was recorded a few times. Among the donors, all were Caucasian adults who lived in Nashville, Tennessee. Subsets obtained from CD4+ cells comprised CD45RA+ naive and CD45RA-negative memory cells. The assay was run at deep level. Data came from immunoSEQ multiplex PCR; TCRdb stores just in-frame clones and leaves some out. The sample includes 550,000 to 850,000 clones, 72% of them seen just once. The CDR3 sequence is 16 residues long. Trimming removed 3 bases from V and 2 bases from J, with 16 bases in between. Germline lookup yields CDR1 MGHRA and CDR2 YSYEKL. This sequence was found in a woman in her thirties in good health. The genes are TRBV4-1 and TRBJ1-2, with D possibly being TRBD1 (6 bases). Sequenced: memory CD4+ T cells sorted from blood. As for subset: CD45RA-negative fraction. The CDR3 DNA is TGCGCCAGCAGCCACCGACCGGGACATGTGAACTATGGCTACACCTTC. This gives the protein CASSHRPGHVNYGYTF.